Listed here are 27 T cell receptor beta chains from one sample, sequenced in a study of blood T cell repertoires in COVID-19. Using immunoSEQ multiplex PCR, the repertoire was profiled, and TCRdb retains in-frame clones only, with some absent. The sample includes about half a million clones, 70% to 90% seen only once; the top ten take more than 7.5%. Material for sequencing was PBMCs or T cells enriched from blood (not recorded which). Every receptor here comes from a woman aged 55-75 years who had recovered from COVID-19.

The chain uses TRBV12-5 and TRBJ1-6; no definite D call. Germline lookup yields CDR1 LGHNT and CDR2 FRNRAP. The CDR3 length is 15 residues. Trimming stripped 5 bases from V and 0 bases from J, with 8 bases between. The CDR3 here is CASGPPSSYNSPLHF. CDR3 bases: TGTGCTAGTGGTCCCCCGAGCTCCTATAATTCACCCCTCCACTTT. The full variable domain, rest sourced from reference TRBV12-5 and TRBJ1-6, is DARVTQTPRHKVTEMGQEVTMRCQPILGHNTVFWYRQTMMQGLELLAYFRNRAPLDDSGMPKDRFSAEMPDATLATLKIQPSEPRDSAVYFCASGPPSSYNSPLHFGNGTRLTVT.

This clone was seen only once. The rearrangement joins TRBV5-6 to TRBJ2-2; D remains ambiguous. V was cut by 0 bases and J by 3 bases, with 3 bases left in between. The CDR3 is 13 amino acids. Germline CDR1 reads SGHDT; CDR2 reads YYEEEE. Here the CDR3 DNA reads TGTGCCAGCAGCTTGGTCGACACCGGGGAGCTGTTTTTT. Protein product: CASSLVDTGELFF.

The chain uses TRBV5-1 and TRBJ1-3, with a possible D match to TRBD1 (6 bases). The V and J ends lost 4 bases and 4 bases respectively, with 15 bases between them. This CDR3 comprises 15 residues. The germline CDR1 and CDR2 sequences are SGHRS and YFSETQ. The CDR3 nucleotides are TGCGCCAGCAGCCTCGATAAGGGGGAGGGAAACACCATATATTTT. Protein: CASSLDKGEGNTIYF.

J is TRBJ2-3 and V is TRBV29-1, with D perhaps matching TRBD2 (6 bases). The germline V gene has CDR1 SQVTM and CDR2 ANQGSEA. The germline V and J ends were trimmed by 5 bases and 1 base, with 7 bases remaining between them. The CDR3 length is 12 residues. The CDR3 reads CSVSGGTDTQYF. DNA of the CDR3: TGCAGCGTTTCGGGAGGCACAGATACGCAGTATTTT.

This rearrangement joins TRBV24-1 to TRBJ1-1; D is uncertain. This CDR3 has 13 amino acids. V gave up 3 bases and J gave up 2 bases, with 6 bases separating them. Germline lookup yields CDR1 KGHDR and CDR2 SFDVKD. CDR3 residues: CATSDTGNTEAFF. CDR3 nucleotides: TGTGCCACCAGTGATACCGGTAACACTGAAGCTTTCTTT.

V usage is TRBV3-1 (or the pseudogene TRBV3-2) and J usage is TRBJ1-3; D ambiguous. This CDR3 region has 15 residues. Deletions cut 5 bases from V and 0 bases from J, with 11 bases between. The germline V gene encodes CDR1 LGHDT and CDR2 YNNKEL (reference sequence). CDR3 region: CASSSSGISGNTIYF. In DNA form, the CDR3 reads TGTGCCAGCAGCTCAAGCGGTATCTCTGGAAACACCATATATTTT.

This chain connects TRBV3-1 (or the pseudogene TRBV3-2) to TRBJ1-2; no clear D gene. This CDR3 is 15 amino acids long. Germline CDR1 reads LGHDT; CDR2 reads YNNKEL (reference sequence). V lost 4 bases and J lost 2, with 14 bases in between. CDR3 in amino acids: CASSPPGGPNYGYTF. The DNA of the CDR3 is TGTGCCAGCAGCCCGCCCGGAGGTCCGAACTATGGCTACACCTTC.

The chain joins TRBV28 to TRBJ2-1, with D possibly being TRBD2 (6 bases). V was trimmed by 3 bases and J by 6 bases, leaving 12 bases between them. Germline values: CDR1 MDHEN, CDR2 SYDVKM. The CDR3 is 14 amino acids. CDR3 sequence (DNA): TGTGCCAGCAGTTTTGCGGGATTTGCCAATGAGCAGTTCTTC. This sequence encodes CASSFAGFANEQFF.

This clone appeared once. CDR3 in DNA: TGTGCCAGCAGCCTGTGGACAGGGGAGAACGAGCAGTACTTC. Translating gives CASSLWTGENEQYF. The chain carries TRBV7-9 and TRBJ2-7, with 9 bases identical to TRBD1. The germline CDR1 and CDR2 sequences are SEHNR and FQNEAQ (reference sequence). V dropped 5 bases and J dropped 5; count of bases not matched to a gene: 7. There are 14 residues in the CDR3.

This clone was observed a single time. The CDR3, as DNA: TGCGCCAGCAGCTCGGACCCAAACAGGGGCTACACCTTC. Its translation: CASSSDPNRGYTF. This rearrangement joins TRBV5-1 to TRBJ1-2; tentatively, D is TRBD1 (5 bases). V gave up 3 bases and J gave up 8 bases, with 14 bases separating them. The CDR3 loop spans 13 amino acids. From germline, CDR1 is SGHRS and CDR2 YFSETQ.

This chain joins TRBV5-5 and TRBJ1-2, with a possible D match to TRBD1 (5 bases). The CDR3 sequence is 13 residues long. Germline CDR1 SGHKS, CDR2 YYEKEE (reference sequence). V was shortened by 4 bases and J by 8 bases, with 15 bases between the two germline ends. The CDR3 nucleotides are TGTGCCAGCAGCGGCGGTGGAGGGGAAGGCTACACCTTC. Amino acid sequence: CASSGGGGEGYTF. Full variable domain (missing parts from reference TRBV5-5 and TRBJ1-2): DAGVTQSPTHLIKTRGQQVTLRCSPISGHKSVSWYQQVLGQGPQFIFQYYEKEERGRGNFPDRFSARQFPNYSSELNVNALLLGDSALYLCASSGGGGEGYTFGSGTRLTVV.

This chain links TRBV5-1 with TRBJ1-1; TRBD1 matches at 8 bases. V trimming: 0 bases; J trimming: 6 bases; junction bases outside the gene matches: 4. Per the germline V gene, CDR1 is SGHRS and CDR2 is YFSETQ. The CDR3 has 14 amino acids. The CDR3 DNA is TGCGCCAGCAGCTTGGGGCAGGGGGCCTCTGAAGCTTTCTTT. This encodes CASSLGQGASEAFF. Based on the CDR3 plus reference TRBV5-1 and TRBJ1-1, the full variable domain is KAGVTQTPRYLIKTRGQQVTLSCSPISGHRSVSWYQQTPGQGLQFLFEYFSETQRNKGNFPGRFSGRQFSNSRSEMNVSTLELGDSALYLCASSLGQGASEAFFGQGTRLTVV.

V gene TRBV7-9 combines with J gene TRBJ1-1; D is uncertain. V gave up 2 bases and J gave up 0 bases, with 7 bases separating them. The CDR3 is 14 residues long. Germline CDR1 reads SEHNR; CDR2 reads FQNEAQ (reference sequence). The CDR3: CASSLQQMNTEAFF. CDR3 DNA: TGTGCCAGCAGCTTACAACAGATGAACACTGAAGCTTTCTTT.

This clone has only one observation. The chain carries TRBV11-2 and TRBJ2-5; 7 bases align to TRBD2. The V and J ends lost 6 bases and 3 bases, in that order; junction bases with no gene match: 10. The germline V gene has CDR1 SGHAT and CDR2 FQNNGV. The CDR3 has 15 residues. The CDR3 DNA sequence: TGTGCCAGCAGACGCCCCTACGGGGGGAAAGAGACCCAGTACTTC. It specifies CASRRPYGGKETQYF.

V gene TRBV18 combines with J gene TRBJ2-7; 7 nucleotides align to TRBD1. With 6 bases clipped from V and 0 bases from J, the junction kept 8 bases outside the gene matches. In germline, CDR1 is KGHSH, CDR2 LQKENI. The CDR3 contains 15 residues. This CDR3 reads CASSLTGTNSYEQYV. CDR3 DNA: TGTGCCAGCTCGTTGACAGGGACCAACTCCTACGAGCAGTACGTC.

The chain is built from TRBV28 and TRBJ1-5, with D hard to call. CDR1 is MDHEN, CDR2 SYDVKM, per germline. This CDR3 spans 13 amino acids. Trimming shortened V by 7 bases and J by 5 bases, and 12 bases separated the two germline ends. The CDR3 loop reads CASTSGRDQPQHF. CDR3 nucleotide sequence: TGTGCCAGCACCTCGGGTAGAGATCAGCCCCAGCATTTT. Drawing the rest from reference TRBV28 and TRBJ1-5, the complete variable domain is DVKVTQSSRYLVKRTGEKVFLECVQDMDHENMFWYRQDPGLGLRLIYFSYDVKMKEKGDIPEGYSVSREKKERFSLILESASTNQTSMYLCASTSGRDQPQHFGDGTRLSIL.

The chain carries TRBV6-5 and TRBJ1-5, with D maybe TRBD1 (5 bases). Looked up from germline, CDR1 is MNHEY and CDR2 is SVGAGI. This CDR3 comprises 13 residues. The V gene lost 5 bases and the J gene lost 7 bases, with 12 bases spanning the gap. CDR3 sequence: CASSSQGGQPQHF. As DNA, the CDR3 is TGTGCCAGCAGTAGTCAGGGCGGACAGCCCCAGCATTTT.

The J gene is TRBJ2-1, the V gene TRBV9, with D perhaps matching TRBD1 (6 bases). The CDR3 is 16 residues long. Germline V gene data show CDR1 as SGDLS and CDR2 as YYNGEE. Deletions cut 3 bases from V and 3 bases from J, with 16 bases between. The CDR3, as DNA: TGTGCCAGCAGCGAGACGGACAGACCCCTCTACAATGAGCAGTTCTTC. Translation gives CASSETDRPLYNEQFF.

The rearrangement joins TRBV27 to TRBJ1-4; 8 positions match TRBD1. This CDR3 region has 16 residues. V trimming: 2 bases; J trimming: 7 bases; junction bases outside the gene matches: 9. Germline values: CDR1 MNHEY, CDR2 SMNVEV (reference sequence). This chain's CDR3 is CASSLPSDRAPEKLFF. The CDR3, as DNA: TGTGCCAGCAGTTTACCCTCGGACAGGGCGCCTGAAAAACTGTTTTTT.

The genes are TRBV5-1 and TRBJ1-3; possibly TRBD1 for D (5 bases). This CDR3 region has 16 residues. The V gene's germline CDR1 is SGHRS and CDR2 YFSETQ. Deletions cut 4 bases from V and 6 bases from J, with 20 bases between. The CDR3 sequence is CASSPARRGRENTIYF. The CDR3 coding sequence is TGCGCCAGCAGCCCAGCCCGTCGGGGGAGGGAAAACACCATATATTTT. Full variable domain (missing parts from reference TRBV5-1 and TRBJ1-3): KAGVTQTPRYLIKTRGQQVTLSCSPISGHRSVSWYQQTPGQGLQFLFEYFSETQRNKGNFPGRFSGRQFSNSRSEMNVSTLELGDSALYLCASSPARRGRENTIYFGEGSWLTVV.

This clone was observed a single time. This chain uses TRBV24-1 with TRBJ1-5; no definite D call. The CDR3 loop spans 12 amino acids. The germline gives CDR1 KGHDR, CDR2 SFDVKD. V was trimmed by 6 bases and J by 9 bases, leaving 11 bases between them. The CDR3 DNA follows: TGTGCCACCAGTCCCAGTGGAGGGCCCCAGCATTTT. This translates into CATSPSGGPQHF.

V is TRBV7-2 and J is TRBJ2-3; tentatively, D is TRBD1 (5 bases). The germline V and J ends were trimmed by 1 base and 4 bases, with 9 bases remaining between them. The V gene's germline CDR1 is SGHTA and CDR2 FQGNSA. This CDR3 has 14 amino acids. CDR3 amino acids: CASSLDQGADTQYF. In DNA form, the CDR3 reads TGTGCCAGCAGCTTAGACCAGGGCGCAGATACGCAGTATTTT.

This clone appeared a single time. The sample has other DNA sequences that encode this CDR3 too. V and J are TRBV10-3 and TRBJ1-5; TRBD1 aligns across 9 bases. Trimming removed 5 bases from V and 2 bases from J; junction bases left unmatched: 4. CDR3 length equals 15 residues. The germline V gene encodes CDR1 ENHRY and CDR2 SYGVKD. CDR3 sequence (DNA): TGTGCCATCAGTCGGGACAGGGCGGGCAATCAGCCCCAGCATTTT. It codes for CAISRDRAGNQPQHF.

The chain joins TRBV10-2 to TRBJ1-2; TRBD1 aligns across 7 bases. The V and J ends lost 2 bases and 3 bases, in that order; junction bases with no gene match: 3. The CDR3 loop spans 14 amino acids. The germline V gene has CDR1 WSHSY and CDR2 SAAADI. The CDR3 DNA is TGCGCCAGCAGTGAGGTCGACAGGGACTATGGCTACACCTTC. This sequence encodes CASSEVDRDYGYTF.

The rearrangement links TRBV11-2 to TRBJ1-5; unclear D gene. Germline V CDR1 and CDR2: SGHAT, FQNNGV. V was pared by 5 bases and J by 0 bases, with 8 bases between. CDR3 length: 14 residues. This CDR3 reads CASSPENSNQPQHF. The CDR3 coding sequence is TGTGCCAGCAGCCCGGAGAATAGCAATCAGCCCCAGCATTTT.

For this clone: This sample includes further DNA sequences coding for the same CDR3. The chain joins TRBV9 to TRBJ1-2; 7 bases are a match to TRBD1. CDR1 is SGDLS, CDR2 YYNGEE, per germline. The V gene end was trimmed by 3 bases and the J gene end by 6 bases; junction bases not matched to a gene: 2. The CDR3 consists of 12 residues. The CDR3 DNA sequence: TGTGCCAGCAGCGGACAGGGCGATGGCTACACCTTC. It translates to CASSGQGDGYTF.

The V gene is TRBV7-8, the J gene TRBJ1-5, with D perhaps TRBD1 (5 bases). CDR1 is SGHVS and CDR2 is FQNEAQ in the germline V gene. This CDR3 is built from 14 residues. V was trimmed by 5 bases and J by 7 bases, leaving 15 bases between them. The CDR3 protein is CASSQGEGLQPQHF. CDR3 in DNA: TGTGCCAGCAGCCAGGGTGAGGGTCTGCAGCCCCAGCATTTT.